Presented here are 14 T cell receptor beta chains from one specimen sequenced in a study of T cell responses to AZD1222 COVID-19 vaccine (dated by TCRdb to about 2021). According to the study, the label for this sample's time point signals: about 28 days (+/-7) after the second vaccine dose. The library relied on the immunoSEQ multiplex PCR assay. TCRdb took this table from immuneACCESS and kept in-frame rearrangements with V and J called. Such tables lack part of the clones; where checked against another copy, unresolved V genes explain under half of the gap, and the rest is unexplained. Present in this sample are approximately 150,000 clones, about 90% of which were seen just once. Jointly, the top ten make up approximately 6.3% of the sample. This sample comprised peripheral blood, obtained 28 days after the second AZD1222 dose. The source of these receptors is an adult who received the AZD1222 COVID-19 vaccine.

The chain combines TRBV5-1 with TRBJ2-1, with D possibly being TRBD2 (5 bases). CDR3 length equals 13 residues. Trimming pared 0 bases from V and 9 bases from J, leaving 10 bases between. Germline V gene lookup returns CDR1 SGHRS and CDR2 YFSETQ. The chain's CDR3 is CASSLVVGGEQFF. The DNA for the CDR3 is TGCGCCAGCAGCTTGGTAGTCGGAGGTGAGCAGTTCTTC.

This clone showed up just once. The rearrangement uses TRBV3-1 (or the pseudogene TRBV3-2) and TRBJ2-4; 10 bases are shared with TRBD2. J lost 8 bases, V lost 2 bases, and 6 bases had no gene match. The CDR3 has 15 residues. Germline CDR1 LGHDT, CDR2 YNNKEL (reference sequence). CDR3 loop: CASSQWLAGVHIQYF. CDR3 in DNA: TGTGCCAGCAGCCAATGGCTAGCGGGAGTCCACATTCAGTACTTC.

V and J are TRBV7-6 and TRBJ1-4; D possibly corresponds to TRBD1 (5 bases). This CDR3 has 13 residues. The V end was cut by 11 bases, the J end by 5 bases, with 15 bases between. In germline, CDR1 is SGHVS, CDR2 FNYEAQ. The chain's CDR3 is CAVSGAPNEKLFF. The DNA for the CDR3 is TGTGCCGTTTCCGGGGCCCCAAATGAAAAACTGTTTTTT.

The rearrangement links TRBV6-6 to TRBJ1-2; tentatively, D is TRBD1 (5 bases). CDR3 size: 16 residues. V was clipped by 0 bases and J by 0 bases, with 11 bases between them. Looked up from germline, CDR1 is MNHNY and CDR2 is SVGAGI (reference sequence). The CDR3 spells CASSYSTRGTNYGYTF. For the CDR3, the DNA is TGTGCCAGCAGTTACTCCACGCGGGGGACTAACTATGGCTACACCTTC.

This clone occurred once. V and J are TRBV18 and TRBJ1-2; D perhaps matches TRBD1 (6 bases). V shed 2 bases and J shed 3 bases, with 13 bases lying between them. Germline CDR1 reads KGHSH; CDR2 reads LQKENI. The CDR3 loop spans 15 amino acids. CDR3 sequence reads: CASSPITGLDYGYTF. The CDR3 DNA follows: TGTGCCAGCTCACCAATTACAGGGTTGGACTATGGCTACACCTTC.

The chain combines TRBV6-5 with TRBJ2-7; D is undetermined. Germline-derived CDR1 and CDR2 are MNHEY and SVGAGI. V was pared by 4 bases and J by 1 base, with 11 bases between. The CDR3 is 14 residues long. In nucleotides, the CDR3 is TGTGCCAGCAGTTCCCCTGGCCTTTCCTACGAGCAGTACTTC. Protein: CASSSPGLSYEQYF.

This CDR3 is CASSLVSGPAGNQPQHF. The CDR3 nucleotides read TGTGCCAGCAGCTTAGTTTCGGGCCCCGCAGGAAATCAGCCCCAGCATTTT. V gene TRBV7-9 combines with J gene TRBJ1-5; D remains unclear. Between the trimmed V and J ends, which lost 1 base and 4 bases, there was a span of 17 bases. The CDR3 has 17 amino acids. Germline lookup yields CDR1 SEHNR and CDR2 FQNEAQ (reference sequence).

The chain joins TRBV4-1 to TRBJ1-5; 8 nucleotides line up with TRBD1. Looked up from germline, CDR1 is MGHRA and CDR2 is YSYEKL. V shed 4 bases and J 2 bases; nucleotides not matched to a gene: 7. This CDR3 comprises 16 residues. The CDR3 loop reads CASSRQTGAGNQPQHF. In DNA form, the CDR3 reads TGCGCCAGCAGCCGACAGACAGGGGCCGGCAATCAGCCCCAGCATTTT.

This chain uses TRBV5-1 with TRBJ2-5; 16 bases align to TRBD2. Germline V gives CDR1 SGHRS, CDR2 YFSETQ. The CDR3 spans 17 residues. J was trimmed by 4 bases and V by 4 bases; bases with no gene match: 7. The CDR3 DNA sequence: TGCGCCAGCAGCCTGGGGACTAGCGGGAGGGCCGGAGAGACCCAGTACTTC. Protein product: CASSLGTSGRAGETQYF.

V usage is TRBV5-1 and J usage is TRBJ1-3; no firm D call. The germline CDR1 and CDR2 sequences are SGHRS and YFSETQ. Trimming removed 7 bases from V and 3 bases from J, with 14 bases in between. The CDR3 spans 14 residues. CDR3 DNA: TGCGCCAGCTGCCTTGCGCCGCGTGGAAACACCATATATTTT. Its translation is CASCLAPRGNTIYF.

The chain couples TRBV5-1 to TRBJ1-2, with 8 bases that match TRBD1. CDR1 and CDR2 (germline): SGHRS, YFSETQ. The V and J ends lost 4 bases and 2 bases, in that order; junction bases with no gene match: 4. The CDR3 is 14 residues long. The CDR3 nucleotides read TGCGCCAGCAGCGCCGGACAGGGCAACTATGGCTACACCTTC. The encoded protein is CASSAGQGNYGYTF. Drawing the rest from reference TRBV5-1 and TRBJ1-2, the complete variable domain is KAGVTQTPRYLIKTRGQQVTLSCSPISGHRSVSWYQQTPGQGLQFLFEYFSETQRNKGNFPGRFSGRQFSNSRSEMNVSTLELGDSALYLCASSAGQGNYGYTFGSGTRLTVV.

The rearrangement joins TRBV12-5 to TRBJ2-1; D uncertain. V dropped 1 base and J dropped 6 bases, with 7 bases sitting between them. CDR1 LGHNT and CDR2 FRNRAP come from the germline V gene. There are 13 residues in the CDR3. CDR3 nucleotides: TGTGCTAGTGGTTTGGGGCCCTCCAATGAGCAGTTCTTC. This encodes CASGLGPSNEQFF.

This rearrangement joins TRBV5-5 to TRBJ2-5, with D possibly matching TRBD2 (6 bases). Trimming cost V 2 bases and J 9 bases, with 8 bases left between them. CDR1 is SGHKS and CDR2 is YYEKEE in the germline V gene (reference sequence). The CDR3 has 11 residues. The CDR3 coding sequence is TGTGCCAGCAGCTTATGGGGGGCCCAGTACTTC. This codes for CASSLWGAQYF.

This clone was counted a few times. The gene calls are TRBV18 and TRBJ2-2, with 9 bases identical to TRBD1. The CDR3 is 14 amino acids. J lost 3 bases, V lost 4 bases, and 0 bases had no gene match. Germline CDR1 reads KGHSH; CDR2 reads LQKENI. The CDR3 DNA sequence: TGTGCCAGCTCACGGGACAGGGACACCGGGGAGCTGTTTTTT. It yields the protein CASSRDRDTGELFF. Based on the CDR3 plus reference TRBV18 and TRBJ2-2, the full variable domain is NAGVMQNPRHLVRRRGQEARLRCSPMKGHSHVYWYRQLPEEGLKFMVYLQKENIIDESGMPKERFSAEFPKEGPSILRIQQVVRGDSAAYFCASSRDRDTGELFFGEGSRLTVL.